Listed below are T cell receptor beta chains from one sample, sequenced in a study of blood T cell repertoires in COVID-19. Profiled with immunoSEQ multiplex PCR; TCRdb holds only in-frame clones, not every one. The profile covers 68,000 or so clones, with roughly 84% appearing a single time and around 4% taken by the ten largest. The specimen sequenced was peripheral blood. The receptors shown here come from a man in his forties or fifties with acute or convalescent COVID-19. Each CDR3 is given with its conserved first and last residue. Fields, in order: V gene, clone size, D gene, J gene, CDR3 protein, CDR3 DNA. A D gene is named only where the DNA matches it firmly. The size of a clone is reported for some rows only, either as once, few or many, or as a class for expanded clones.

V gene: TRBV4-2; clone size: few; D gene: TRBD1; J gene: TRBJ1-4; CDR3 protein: CASRRNTGAVNEKLFF; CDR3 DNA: TGTGCCAGCAGACGTAACACAGGGGCTGTTAATGAAAAACTGTTTTTT
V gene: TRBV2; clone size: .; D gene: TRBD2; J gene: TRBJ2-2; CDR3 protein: CASSEEVAGGYTGELFF; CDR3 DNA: TGTGCCAGCAGTGAAGAGGTAGCGGGGGGTTACACCGGGGAGCTGTTTTTT
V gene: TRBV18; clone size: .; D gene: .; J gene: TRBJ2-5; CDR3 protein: CASSPPAVTETQYF; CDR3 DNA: TGTGCCAGCTCACCACCGGCCGTAACAGAGACCCAGTACTTC
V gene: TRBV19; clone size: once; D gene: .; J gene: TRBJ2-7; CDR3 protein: CASSPRPGEYEQYF; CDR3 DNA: TGTGCCAGTAGTCCGCGGCCGGGGGAATACGAGCAGTACTTC
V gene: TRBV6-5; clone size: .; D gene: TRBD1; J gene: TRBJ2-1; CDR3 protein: CASSSTGAPGHEQFF; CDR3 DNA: TGTGCCAGCAGTTCCACAGGGGCCCCGGGACATGAGCAGTTCTTC
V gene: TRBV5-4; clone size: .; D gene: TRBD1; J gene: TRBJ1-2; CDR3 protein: CASSSREGQGDGYTF; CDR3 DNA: TGTGCCAGCAGCTCTAGAGAAGGACAGGGGGATGGCTACACCTTC
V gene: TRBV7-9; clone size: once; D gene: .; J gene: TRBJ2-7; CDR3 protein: CASSPPNRESEQYF; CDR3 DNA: TGTGCCAGCAGCCCGCCCAACAGGGAGTCCGAGCAGTACTTC
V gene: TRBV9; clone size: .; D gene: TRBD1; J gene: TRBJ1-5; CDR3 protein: CASNPGGSNQPQHF; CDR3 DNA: TGTGCCAGCAATCCAGGGGGCTCTAATCAGCCCCAGCATTTT
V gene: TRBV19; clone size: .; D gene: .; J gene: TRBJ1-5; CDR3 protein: CASTTTGGSNQPQHF; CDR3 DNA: TGTGCCAGTACCACGACGGGGGGGAGCAATCAGCCCCAGCATTTT
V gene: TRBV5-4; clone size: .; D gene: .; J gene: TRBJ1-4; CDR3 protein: CASSFGRGSEKLFF; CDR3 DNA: TGTGCCAGCAGCTTTGGGCGGGGGAGTGAAAAACTGTTTTTT
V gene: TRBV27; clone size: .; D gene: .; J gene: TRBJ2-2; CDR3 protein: CASTFGRENTGELFF; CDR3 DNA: TGTGCCAGCACTTTCGGTCGGGAAAACACCGGGGAGCTGTTTTTT
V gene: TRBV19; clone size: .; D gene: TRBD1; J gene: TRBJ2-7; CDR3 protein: CASSLRQGVYEQYF; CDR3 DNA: TGTGCCAGTAGTCTCCGACAGGGGGTGTACGAGCAGTACTTC
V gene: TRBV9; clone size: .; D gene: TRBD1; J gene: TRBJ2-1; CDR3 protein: CASSVQTGDSYNEQFF; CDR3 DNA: TGTGCCAGCAGCGTCCAGACAGGGGACTCCTACAATGAGCAGTTCTTC